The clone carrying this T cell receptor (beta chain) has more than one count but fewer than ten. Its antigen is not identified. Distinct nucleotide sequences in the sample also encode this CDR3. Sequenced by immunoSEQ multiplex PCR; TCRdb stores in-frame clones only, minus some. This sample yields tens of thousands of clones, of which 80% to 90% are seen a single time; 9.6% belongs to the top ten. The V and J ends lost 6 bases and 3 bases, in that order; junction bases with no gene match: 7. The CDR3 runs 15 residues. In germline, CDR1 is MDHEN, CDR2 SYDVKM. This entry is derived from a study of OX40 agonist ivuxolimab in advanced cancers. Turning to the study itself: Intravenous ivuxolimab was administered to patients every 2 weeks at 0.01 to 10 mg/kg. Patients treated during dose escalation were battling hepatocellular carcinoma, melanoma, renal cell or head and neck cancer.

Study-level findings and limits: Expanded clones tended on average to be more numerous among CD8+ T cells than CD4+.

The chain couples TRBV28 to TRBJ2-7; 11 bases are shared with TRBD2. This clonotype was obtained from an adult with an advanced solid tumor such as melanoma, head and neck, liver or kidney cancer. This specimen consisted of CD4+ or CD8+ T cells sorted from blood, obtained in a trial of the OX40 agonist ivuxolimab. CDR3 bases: TGTGCCAGCAGCCTGCCCGGGACTAGCGGCTACGAGCAGTACTTC. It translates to CASSLPGTSGYEQYF.